This TCR beta chain emerged from a study of blood T cell repertoires in COVID-19. Overall study context: Both acute and convalescent COVID-19 samples were obtained from the United States, Italy and Spain. The analysed material was cDNA or gDNA that came from T cells, B-cell-depleted T cells, or PBMCs.

Assay: immunoSEQ multiplex PCR; the TCRdb copy retains only in-frame clones and omits some. The sample records fewer than 250,000 clones, about 90% being singletons. Germline V CDR1 and CDR2: SGHVS, FNYEAQ. With 1 base clipped from V and 3 bases from J, the junction kept 2 bases outside the gene matches. The CDR3 runs to 14 residues. The sample comprised peripheral blood. V is TRBV7-6 and J is TRBJ1-1; the match to TRBD1 covers 7 bases. This receptor was identified in a man younger than 45 with COVID-19, enrolled during active disease. CDR3 sequence reads: CASSLDRGHTEAFF. DNA for the CDR3: TGTGCCAGCAGCTTAGACAGGGGTCACACTGAAGCTTTCTTT. The full variable domain, in which reference TRBV7-6 and TRBJ1-1 provide the parts outside the CDR3, is GAGVSQSPRYKVTKRGQDVALRCDPISGHVSLYWYRQALGQGPEFLTYFNYEAQQDKSGLPNDRFSAERPEGSISTLTIQRTEQRDSAMYRCASSLDRGHTEAFFGQGTRLTVV.